This TCR beta chain was retrieved from a study of tumor-infiltrating lymphocytes in primary liver carcinoma. Study-wide context: In every tissue type, samples returned a similar yield of roughly 3.65 to 7.5 million productive TCRbeta reads.

Each 20-30 mg portion of unsorted bulk tissue served as the source for co-extraction of RNA and DNA. Each of the tumor samples contained in excess of 80% viable tumor cells. Study-level results: Top-250-clone fractions were significantly higher in tumors than in blood (p = 0.039).

Many counts were recorded for this clonotype. The antigen is unknown. A constant-region primer served to make TCR beta cDNA from approximately 490 ng total RNA. Three nested multiplex PCR rounds of slightly modified ARM-PCR generated TCR beta libraries. The first two PCR rounds, nine to ten cycles each, used TRBV1-TRBV30 forward primers and a C-beta reverse primer. TCRdb reprocessed the multiplex PCR reads via MiXCR and lists one record per CDR3 protein. The table includes approximately 110,000 distinct CDR3 sequences, 80% to 85% detected once. There are 15 residues in the CDR3. Germline V lookup: CDR1 SGHAT, CDR2 FQNNGV. The J segment lost 7 bases and the V segment lost 2 bases, leaving 7 bases of the junction unmatched.

This sequence was found in a man aged 40-49 years with primary liver carcinoma and hepatitis B virus infection. The specimen sequenced was liver tumor tissue from sampling region 3. As for subset: tumor region T3, left-lateral pole. V gene TRBV11-2 combines with J gene TRBJ2-1, with 8 bases aligning to TRBD1. DNA of the CDR3: TGTGCCAGCAGCTTACAAGGGACAGGCCTTAATGAGCAGTTCTTC. Translated: CASSLQGTGLNEQFF.